This TCR beta chain was observed in a study of shared clonotypes between healthy human individuals. Study in general: There were three CD4 naive, three CD4 memory, two CD8 naive and one CD8 memory plates per donor.

Germline assignment: CDR1 MDHEN and CDR2 SYDVKM. The CDR3 is made up of 11 amino acids. The V gene lost 7 bases and the J gene lost 13 bases, with 14 bases spanning the gap. Several immunoSEQ plates received, in even portions, the genomic DNA of each subset. The data were produced by immunoSEQ multiplex PCR, yet TCRdb's version contains in-frame clones alone and is incomplete. The data show millions of clones, roughly 96% seen once. The sequenced sample consisted of naive CD4+ T cells sorted from blood. Subset described: CD45RA+ positively selected. The origin of this receptor is a young man in good health. The chain has TRBV28 and TRBJ2-1; D possibly uses TRBD1 or TRBD2 (5 bases each). The CDR3: CASTSGRAQFF. In DNA, the CDR3 is TGTGCCAGCACCAGCGGCAGGGCACAGTTCTTC.